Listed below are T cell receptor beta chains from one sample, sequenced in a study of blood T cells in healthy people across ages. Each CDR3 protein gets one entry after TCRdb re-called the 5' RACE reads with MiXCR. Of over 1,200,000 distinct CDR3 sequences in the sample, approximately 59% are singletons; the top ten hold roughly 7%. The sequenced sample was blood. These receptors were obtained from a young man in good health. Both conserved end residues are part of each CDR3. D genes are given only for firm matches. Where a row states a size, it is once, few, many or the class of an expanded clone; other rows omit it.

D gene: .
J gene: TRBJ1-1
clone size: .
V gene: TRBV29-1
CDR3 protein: CSVAGSTEAFF
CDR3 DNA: TGCAGCGTTGCGGGGAGCACTGAAGCTTTCTTT

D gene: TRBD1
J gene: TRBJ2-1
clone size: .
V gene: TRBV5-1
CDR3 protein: CASSLVATGGTGEQFF
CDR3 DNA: TGCGCCAGCAGCTTGGTCGCGACAGGGGGAACAGGTGAGCAGTTCTTC

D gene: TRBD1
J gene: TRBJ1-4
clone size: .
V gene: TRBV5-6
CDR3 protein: CASSLNRGIGEKLFF
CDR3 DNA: TGTGCCAGCAGCTTAAACAGGGGGATAGGTGAAAAACTGTTTTTT

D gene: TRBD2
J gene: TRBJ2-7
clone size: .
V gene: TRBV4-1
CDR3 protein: CASSHTIPGGTSLEQYF
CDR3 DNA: TGCGCCAGCAGCCATACCATCCCGGGTGGGACTAGCCTCGAGCAGTACTTC

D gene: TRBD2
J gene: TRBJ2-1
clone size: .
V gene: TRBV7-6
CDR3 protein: CASSLARLAGVNEQFF
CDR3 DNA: TGTGCCAGCAGCTTAGCTAGACTAGCGGGAGTCAATGAGCAGTTCTTC

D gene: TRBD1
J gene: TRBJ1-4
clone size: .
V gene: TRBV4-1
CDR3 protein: CASSQGQVKLFF
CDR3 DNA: TGCGCCAGCAGCCAGGGACAGGTAAAACTGTTTTTT

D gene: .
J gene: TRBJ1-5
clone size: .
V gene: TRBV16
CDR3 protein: CASSRIGGSDQPQHF
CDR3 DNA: TGTGCCAGCAGCCGAATCGGGGGTTCTGATCAGCCCCAGCATTTT

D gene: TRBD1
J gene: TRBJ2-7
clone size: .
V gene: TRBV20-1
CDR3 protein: CSPRDRDSYEQYF
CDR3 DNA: TGCAGCCCCAGGGACAGGGACTCCTACGAGCAGTACTTC

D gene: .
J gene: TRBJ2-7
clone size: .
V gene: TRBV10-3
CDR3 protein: CAISEQSYEQYF
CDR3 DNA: TGTGCCATCAGTGAACAGTCCTACGAGCAGTACTTC

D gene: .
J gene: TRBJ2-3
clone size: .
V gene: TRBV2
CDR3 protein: CASIRDTQYF
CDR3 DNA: TGTGCCAGCATTAGAGATACGCAGTATTTT

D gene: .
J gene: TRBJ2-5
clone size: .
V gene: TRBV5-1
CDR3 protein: CASSALLGMQETQYF
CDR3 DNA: TGCGCCAGCAGCGCACTACTAGGGATGCAAGAGACCCAGTACTTC

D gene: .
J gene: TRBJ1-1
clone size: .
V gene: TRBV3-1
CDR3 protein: CASSHPSIRANTEAFF
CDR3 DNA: TGTGCCAGCAGCCATCCCTCAATCCGGGCAAACACTGAAGCTTTCTTT

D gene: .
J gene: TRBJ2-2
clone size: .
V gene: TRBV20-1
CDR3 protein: CSARGSTGELFF
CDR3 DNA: TGCAGTGCTAGAGGGTCCACCGGGGAGCTGTTTTTT

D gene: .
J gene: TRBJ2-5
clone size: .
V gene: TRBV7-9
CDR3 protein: CASSETAYQETQYF
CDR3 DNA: TGTGCCAGCAGCGAGACCGCGTACCAAGAGACCCAGTACTTC

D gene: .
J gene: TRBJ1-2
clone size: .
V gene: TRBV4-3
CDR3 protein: CASSHVKQGDYGYTF
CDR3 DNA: TGCGCCAGCAGCCACGTAAAACAGGGTGACTATGGCTACACCTTC

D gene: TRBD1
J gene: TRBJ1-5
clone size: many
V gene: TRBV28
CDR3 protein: CASSLDRGRKLFGQPQHF
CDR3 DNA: TGTGCCAGCAGTTTAGACAGGGGGCGCAAATTGTTTGGTCAGCCCCAGCATTTT

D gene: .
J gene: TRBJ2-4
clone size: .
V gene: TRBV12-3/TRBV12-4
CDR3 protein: CASSVEGAKNIQYF
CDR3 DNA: TGTGCCAGCAGTGTTGAGGGGGCCAAAAACATTCAGTACTTC

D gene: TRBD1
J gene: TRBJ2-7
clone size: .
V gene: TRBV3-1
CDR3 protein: CASRQTGQGANEQYF
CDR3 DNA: TGTGCCAGCAGACAGACGGGACAGGGGGCGAACGAGCAGTACTTC

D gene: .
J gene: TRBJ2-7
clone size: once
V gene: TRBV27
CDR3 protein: CASSLQGSGFYEQYF
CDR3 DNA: TGTGCCAGCAGTTTACAAGGCTCCGGCTTCTACGAGCAGTACTTC

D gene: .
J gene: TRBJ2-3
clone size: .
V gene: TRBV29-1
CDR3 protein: CSVEDWRDTQYF
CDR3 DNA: TGCAGCGTTGAAGATTGGAGGGATACGCAGTATTTT

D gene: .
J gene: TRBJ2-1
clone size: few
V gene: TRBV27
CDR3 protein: CASSLYISSYNEQFF
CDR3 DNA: TGTGCCAGCAGTTTATACATTAGCTCCTACAATGAGCAGTTCTTC

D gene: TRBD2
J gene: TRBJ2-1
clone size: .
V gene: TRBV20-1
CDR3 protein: CSARDPLAGVNHNEQFF
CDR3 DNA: TGCAGTGCTAGAGATCCGCTAGCGGGGGTGAATCACAATGAGCAGTTCTTC

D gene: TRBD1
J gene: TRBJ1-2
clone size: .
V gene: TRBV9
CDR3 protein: CASSVGGFGTGDETGYTF
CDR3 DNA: TGTGCCAGCAGCGTAGGGGGATTTGGGACAGGGGATGAGACTGGCTACACCTTC

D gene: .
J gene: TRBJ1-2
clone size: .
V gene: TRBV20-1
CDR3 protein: CSAKKPGANYGYTF
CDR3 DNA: TGCAGTGCTAAAAAACCAGGGGCGAACTATGGCTACACCTTC

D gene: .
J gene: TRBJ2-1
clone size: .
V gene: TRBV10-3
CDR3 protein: CAISDPGDNEQFF
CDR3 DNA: TGTGCCATCAGTGATCCGGGGGACAATGAGCAGTTCTTC

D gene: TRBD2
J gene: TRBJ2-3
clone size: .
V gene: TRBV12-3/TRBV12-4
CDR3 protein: CASIAGGRRTDTQYF
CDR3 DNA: TGTGCCAGCATCGCGGGGGGGCGACGCACAGATACGCAGTATTTT

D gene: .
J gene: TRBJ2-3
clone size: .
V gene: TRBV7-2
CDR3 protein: CASSLVGYGTQITQYF
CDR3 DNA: TGTGCCAGCAGCTTAGTAGGGTACGGGACACAGATAACGCAGTATTTT